The 27 T cell receptor beta chains below were found in one sample sequenced in a study of blood T cell repertoires in COVID-19. Sequencing was performed with immunoSEQ multiplex PCR; in TCRdb, only in-frame clones are kept and a portion is missing. Counted here are hundreds of thousands of clones, 87% occurring once; the ten biggest clones make up 3% to 3.5%. The specimen sequenced was peripheral blood. These receptors came from a man younger than 30 with active or convalescent COVID-19.

A few counts support this clone. The rearrangement uses TRBV30 and TRBJ1-2; tentative D call: TRBD1 (5 bases). Germline V gives CDR1 GTSNPN, CDR2 SVGIG (reference sequence). The CDR3 runs 11 residues. Trimming took 5 bases from V and 10 from J, leaving 14 bases between them. The CDR3 region is CAWARQTHYTF. The DNA of the CDR3 is TGTGCCTGGGCCCGACAGACGCACTACACCTTC.

J is TRBJ2-1 and V is TRBV11-2, with no clear D. The CDR3 has 15 residues. The V end was cut by 1 base, the J end by 0 bases, with 7 bases between. Germline V lookup: CDR1 SGHAT, CDR2 FQNNGV. CDR3 bases: TGTGCCAGCAGCTTAGTGGTTAGCTCCTACAATGAGCAGTTCTTC. Translating gives CASSLVVSSYNEQFF.

This clone has only one observation. The rearrangement uses TRBV5-6 and TRBJ2-1, with D possibly TRBD2 on 5 matching bases. Germline-derived CDR1 and CDR2 are SGHDT and YYEEEE. Trimming stripped 5 bases from V and 7 bases from J, with 13 bases between. The CDR3 extends over 13 amino acids. CDR3: CASRSGGINEQFF. The CDR3, as DNA: TGTGCCAGCAGGAGCGGAGGTATTAATGAGCAGTTCTTC.

The chain couples TRBV11-2 to TRBJ2-1, with a possible D match to TRBD2 (7 bases). Germline V gene lookup returns CDR1 SGHAT and CDR2 FQNNGV. The length of the CDR3 is 14 residues. V lost 1 base and J 10 bases, leaving 14 bases between the germline ends. This chain's CDR3 is CASSLARGAIEQFF. The CDR3 bases are TGTGCCAGCAGCTTAGCCCGGGGGGCCATCGAGCAGTTCTTC.

The V gene is TRBV6-5, the J gene TRBJ1-3, with unresolved D. The CDR3 covers 16 residues. Trimming removed 2 bases at V and 3 bases at J, with 14 bases between. The germline gives CDR1 MNHEY, CDR2 SVGAGI. The CDR3 sequence: CASSYRDLRHGNTIYF. CDR3 nucleotide sequence: TGTGCCAGCAGTTACCGGGATCTCCGCCATGGAAACACCATATATTTT.

This clone was observed a single time. V gene TRBV19 combines with J gene TRBJ2-6; no reliable D call. Germline lookup yields CDR1 LNHDA and CDR2 SQIVND (reference sequence). The CDR3 spans 13 residues. Deletions cut 5 bases from V and 4 bases from J, with 6 bases between. DNA for the CDR3: TGTGCCAGTAGTCCACAGGGGGCCAACGTCCTGACTTTC. It yields the protein CASSPQGANVLTF.

The CDR3 DNA sequence: TGTGCCAGCAGCACCACCAGGGGATATCAGCCCCAGCATTTT. It codes for CASSTTRGYQPQHF. The V gene is TRBV28, the J gene TRBJ1-5; weak D call: TRBD1 (6 bases). This CDR3 contains 14 residues. CDR1 MDHEN and CDR2 SYDVKM come from the germline V gene. Trimming cost V 6 bases and J 5 bases, with 14 bases left between them.

J is TRBJ2-1 and V is TRBV27; 10 bases map to TRBD2. From germline, CDR1 is MNHEY and CDR2 SMNVEV (reference sequence). The CDR3 spans 17 residues. With V trimmed by 3 bases and J by 5 bases, 10 bases remained unmatched. CDR3 DNA sequence: TGTGCCAGCAGTTTCCTCCATCTAGCGGGAGTACACAATGAGCAGTTCTTC. It specifies CASSFLHLAGVHNEQFF.

V is TRBV28 and J is TRBJ1-4, with 12 nucleotides matching TRBD1. Trimming cost V 7 bases and J 5 bases; bases outside gene matches: 17. CDR1 and CDR2 from the germline V gene are MDHEN and SYDVKM. CDR3 length equals 19 residues. CDR3 nucleotides: TGTGCCAGCACGAACACGGGTCAGGGACAGGGGGCTAAGAATGAAAAACTGTTTTTT. Translating gives CASTNTGQGQGAKNEKLFF.

Here the CDR3 DNA reads TGTGCCAGCTCACACTCGACCGGGACAGTCTTTGAGTCGGAATATTTT. Translated, it gives CASSHSTGTVFESEYF. The chain is built from TRBV18 and TRBJ1-3, with 7 bases fitting TRBD1. J was trimmed by 15 bases and V by 4 bases; bases with no gene match: 21. The CDR3 totals 16 residues. Germline V lookup: CDR1 KGHSH, CDR2 LQKENI.

The V call is TRBV6-5, the J call TRBJ1-1, with D perhaps TRBD1 (6 bases). CDR3 length: 14 amino acids. V was pared by 0 bases and J by 6 bases, with 11 bases between. Looked up from germline, CDR1 is MNHEY and CDR2 is SVGAGI. The CDR3 nucleotides read TGTGCCAGCAGTTACTCGGCAGGGGTTCCTGAAGCTTTCTTT. Protein: CASSYSAGVPEAFF.

This clone was observed a single time. This sequence joins TRBV9 and TRBJ2-7; a weak D match, TRBD1 (5 bases). The CDR3 runs 13 residues. With 0 bases removed from V and 7 bases from J, the gap between germline ends came to 11 bases. CDR1 is SGDLS and CDR2 is YYNGEE in the germline V gene. The CDR3 sequence: CASSVGSGNEQYF. The CDR3 DNA reads as TGTGCCAGCAGCGTAGGTTCAGGGAATGAGCAGTACTTC.

The chain couples TRBV2 to TRBJ1-2; D uncertain. The V gene's germline CDR1 is SNHLY and CDR2 FYNNEI. This CDR3 region has 12 residues. V was shortened by 0 bases and J by 5 bases, with 4 bases between the two germline ends. CDR3 amino acids: CASSEALYGYTF. The DNA of the CDR3 is TGTGCCAGCAGTGAAGCTTTATATGGCTACACCTTC.

The CDR3: CASSRTGAGNTIYF. CDR3 coding DNA: TGTGCCAGCAGCCGCACAGGGGCGGGAAACACCATATATTTT. The chain links TRBV14 to TRBJ1-3, with TRBD1 matching over 7 bases. Germline assignment: CDR1 SGHDN and CDR2 FVKESK. There are 14 residues in the CDR3. J gave up 4 bases and V 4 bases, and 4 bases lay outside the gene matches.

This clone was observed a single time. The chain joins TRBV18 to TRBJ1-1, with D uncertain. Germline loops: CDR1 KGHSH, CDR2 LQKENI. The CDR3 length is 14 residues. The V gene lost 1 base and the J gene lost 1 base, with 7 bases spanning the gap. CDR3 amino acids: CASSPQQTNTEAFF. The CDR3 DNA is TGTGCCAGCTCACCACAGCAAACGAACACTGAAGCTTTCTTT.

This chain connects TRBV5-6 to TRBJ2-2; D might be TRBD1 (5 bases). The CDR3 has 16 amino acids. Trimming shortened V by 4 bases and J by 3 bases, and 16 bases separated the two germline ends. CDR1 and CDR2 from the germline V gene are SGHDT and YYEEEE. The CDR3 DNA follows: TGTGCCAGCAGCATTGGACCGAGGACATACACCGGGGAGCTGTTTTTT. Translation: CASSIGPRTYTGELFF.

This chain joins TRBV3-1 (or the pseudogene TRBV3-2) and TRBJ2-1; the D gene is possibly TRBD2 (5 bases). CDR1 is LGHDT, CDR2 YNNKEL, per germline (reference sequence). The CDR3 covers 14 residues. Trimming took off 5 bases at V and 9 bases at J, with 17 bases between the two ends. This chain's CDR3 is CASSYRPARGEQFF. The CDR3 DNA is TGTGCCAGCAGCTACCGGCCCGCACGGGGTGAGCAGTTCTTC.

Only a few counts were recorded for this clone. This sequence joins TRBV28 and TRBJ2-2; 7 nucleotides match TRBD1. The J segment lost 7 bases and the V segment lost 6 bases, leaving 11 bases of the junction unmatched. Per germline, CDR1 MDHEN and CDR2 SYDVKM. CDR3 length: 15 amino acids. CDR3 DNA sequence: TGTGCCAGCAGCTACGACAGGGTCGGCAGCGGGGAGCTGTTTTTT. It is translated as CASSYDRVGSGELFF.

This chain links TRBV28 with TRBJ2-7; D possibly corresponds to TRBD1 (6 bases). This CDR3 is 13 amino acids long. Germline CDR1 MDHEN, CDR2 SYDVKM. Trimming took off 5 bases at V and 6 bases at J, with 14 bases between the two ends. In DNA, the CDR3 is TGTGCCAGCAGTACCCTTCAGGGGACCGAGCAGTACTTC. Translated: CASSTLQGTEQYF.

The chain joins TRBV18 to TRBJ1-5; the match to TRBD1 covers 7 bases. Germline values: CDR1 KGHSH, CDR2 LQKENI. Trimming took 4 bases from V and 5 from J; bases not matched to a gene: 5. The CDR3 contains 14 residues. DNA of the CDR3: TGTGCCAGCTCACAGACAGGGCTGGATCAGCCCCAGCATTTT. This sequence encodes CASSQTGLDQPQHF.

There are a few counts of this clone. The chain has TRBV2 and TRBJ1-2, with D perhaps TRBD1 (5 bases). Trimming left V 6 bases short and J 4 bases short, with 12 bases between. Germline V gene lookup returns CDR1 SNHLY and CDR2 FYNNEI. This CDR3 spans 13 amino acids. For the CDR3, the DNA is TGTGCCAGCAGATTACAGGACCTCTATGGCTACACCTTC. It translates to CASRLQDLYGYTF.

This clone was detected once. This chain connects TRBV4-3 to TRBJ1-5; no firm D call. In germline, CDR1 is LGHNA, CDR2 YSLEER. This CDR3 spans 14 amino acids. V shed 3 bases and J shed 5 bases, with 11 bases lying between them. The CDR3 nucleotides read TGCGCCAGCAGCCATAAGACCGGAGATCAGCCCCAGCATTTT. It codes for CASSHKTGDQPQHF.

The chain combines TRBV6-1 with TRBJ1-5; the D gene is possibly TRBD1 (5 bases). Germline CDR1 reads MNHNS; CDR2 reads SASEGT. V was shortened by 2 bases and J by 8 bases, with 19 bases between the two germline ends. The CDR3 extends over 16 amino acids. CDR3 DNA: TGTGCCAGCAGTGAATTCGCCCCGGTCGGAGGGGAGCCCCAGCATTTT. It encodes CASSEFAPVGGEPQHF.

The gene calls are TRBV28 and TRBJ2-7; D call uncertain. Per the germline V gene, CDR1 is MDHEN and CDR2 is SYDVKM. The CDR3 runs 14 residues. V lost 4 bases, J lost 5 bases, and 15 bases lay in between. CDR3 region: CASSSSTFTHEQYF. In nucleotides, the CDR3 is TGTGCCAGCAGTTCTTCTACTTTTACCCACGAGCAGTACTTC.

The genes are TRBV7-3 and TRBJ2-2, with 10 nucleotides matching TRBD1. The CDR3 has 17 amino acids. The germline CDR1 and CDR2 sequences are SGHTA and FQGTGA. V was pared by 6 bases and J by 7 bases, with 14 bases of the junction left unmatched. CDR3 region: CASRRNPGQGIGGELFF. In DNA, the CDR3 is TGTGCCAGCAGACGGAATCCGGGACAGGGGATAGGCGGGGAGCTGTTTTTT.

V gene TRBV6-6 combines with J gene TRBJ1-5; D gene unclear. The CDR3 is 13 amino acids. The germline V gene encodes CDR1 MNHNY and CDR2 SVGAGI (reference sequence). V lost 0 bases and J 6 bases, leaving 6 bases between the germline ends. This CDR3 reads CASSYSGSQPQHF. The CDR3 DNA is TGTGCCAGCAGTTACTCGGGGAGTCAGCCCCAGCATTTT.

The chain combines TRBV15 with TRBJ2-1; weak D call: TRBD2 (7 bases). V was shortened by 8 bases and J by 0 bases, with 14 bases between the two germline ends. This CDR3 comprises 15 residues. CDR1 is LNHNV and CDR2 is YYDKDF in the germline V gene (reference sequence). The CDR3 bases are TGTGCCACCCAAGGGGGGGGCAGCTCCTACAATGAGCAGTTCTTC. Translating it yields CATQGGGSSYNEQFF.